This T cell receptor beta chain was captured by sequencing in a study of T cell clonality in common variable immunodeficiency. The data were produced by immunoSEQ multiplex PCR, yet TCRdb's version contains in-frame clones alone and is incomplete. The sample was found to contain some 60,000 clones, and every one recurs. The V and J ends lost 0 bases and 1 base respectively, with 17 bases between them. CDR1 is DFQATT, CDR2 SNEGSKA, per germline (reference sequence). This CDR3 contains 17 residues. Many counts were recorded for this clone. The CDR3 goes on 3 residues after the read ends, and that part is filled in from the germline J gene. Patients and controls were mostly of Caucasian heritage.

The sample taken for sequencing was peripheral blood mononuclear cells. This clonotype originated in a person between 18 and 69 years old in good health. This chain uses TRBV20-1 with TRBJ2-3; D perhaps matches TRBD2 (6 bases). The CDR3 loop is CSARDPGLLGRTDTQYF. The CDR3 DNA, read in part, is TGCAGTGCTAGAGACCCCGGACTACTCGGTCGCACAGATACG.